This record concerns one TCR beta chain sequence. Its antigen remains unidentified. The data were obtained in a study of cytomegalovirus exposure and HLA in healthy donors. Study-wide findings and caveats: Common viral pathogens seemed to be connected with several of the most significant clusters, according to a later analysis. Association with HLA alleles at 0.05 false discovery rate was found for approximately 18,000 TCR beta sequences in a later analysis. Among TCR beta chains, those listed as cytomegalovirus-associated numbered over 150.

Amplification used 60 Vbeta primers and 13 Jbeta primers. Profiled with immunoSEQ multiplex PCR; TCRdb holds only in-frame clones, not every one. The sample records approximately 210,000 clones, more than 75% being singletons. J was trimmed by 4 bases and V by 1 base; bases with no gene match: 7. CDR3 size: 16 residues. Germline V gives CDR1 MNHNS, CDR2 SASEGT. This chain links TRBV6-1 with TRBJ2-3; 8 bases map to TRBD2. This TCR was sampled from a male donor in good health and CMV-seropositive. The specimen sequenced was PBMCs. The CDR3 region has the DNA TGTGCCAGCAGTGAAGGGCCAGCGGGAGTGCCAGATACGCAGTATTTT. Translated, it gives CASSEGPAGVPDTQYF.